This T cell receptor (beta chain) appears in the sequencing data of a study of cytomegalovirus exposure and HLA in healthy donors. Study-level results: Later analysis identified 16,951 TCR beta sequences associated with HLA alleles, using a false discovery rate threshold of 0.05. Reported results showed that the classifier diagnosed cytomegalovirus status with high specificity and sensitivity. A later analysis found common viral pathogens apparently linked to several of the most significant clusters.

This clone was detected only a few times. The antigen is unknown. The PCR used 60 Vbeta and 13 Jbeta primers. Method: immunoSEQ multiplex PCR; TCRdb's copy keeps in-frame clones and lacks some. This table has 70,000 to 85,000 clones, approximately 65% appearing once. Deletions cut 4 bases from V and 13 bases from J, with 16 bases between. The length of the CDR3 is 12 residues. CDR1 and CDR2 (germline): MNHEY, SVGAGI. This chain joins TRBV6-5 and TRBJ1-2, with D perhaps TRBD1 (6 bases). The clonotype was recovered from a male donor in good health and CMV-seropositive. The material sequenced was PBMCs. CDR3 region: CASSSTGIRRTF. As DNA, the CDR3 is TGTGCCAGCAGTTCCACAGGGATCCGACGCACCTTC.